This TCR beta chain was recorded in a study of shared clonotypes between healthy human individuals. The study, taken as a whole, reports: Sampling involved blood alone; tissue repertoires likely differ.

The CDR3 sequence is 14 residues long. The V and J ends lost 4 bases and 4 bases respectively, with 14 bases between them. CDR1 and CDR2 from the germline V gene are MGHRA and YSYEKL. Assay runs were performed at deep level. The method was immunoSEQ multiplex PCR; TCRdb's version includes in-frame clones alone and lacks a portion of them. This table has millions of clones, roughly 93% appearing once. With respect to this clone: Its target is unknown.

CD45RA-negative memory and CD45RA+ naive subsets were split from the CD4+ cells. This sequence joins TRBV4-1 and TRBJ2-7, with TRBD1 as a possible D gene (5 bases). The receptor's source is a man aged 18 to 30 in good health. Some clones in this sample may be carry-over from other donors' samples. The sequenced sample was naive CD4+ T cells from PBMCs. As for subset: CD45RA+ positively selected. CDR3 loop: CASSPLPAGYEQYF. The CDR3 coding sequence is TGCGCCAGCAGCCCGCTCCCTGCAGGGTACGAGCAGTACTTC.